This T cell receptor (beta chain) emerged from a study of vaccination effects on CD4 cells after COVID-19. Study-level information: Antigen-specific CD4+ T cells were expanded (with viral peptide pools) by the ViraFEST assay ahead of sequencing. Study findings and constraints: No early post-infection timepoints were available in the study, which also included few convalescent patients.

As to this clone: Its antigen is not identified.

Cultured cells yielded isolated CD4+ T cells after approximately nine days. Sometime from March through December 2020, the person acquired a SARS-CoV-2 infection that PCR confirmed. Two-dose BNT162b2 or mRNA-1273 vaccination was given to participants. Clones were sequenced by immunoSEQ multiplex PCR, and TCRdb holds only the in-frame ones, with some missing. The sample contains tens of thousands of clones, 65% to 75% of which appear only once. The CDR3 sequence is 12 residues long. The germline CDR1 and CDR2 sequences are ENHRY and SYGVKD. Trimming removed 4 bases at V and 2 bases at J, with 4 bases between.

Specimen: CD4+ T cells from PBMCs cultured without peptide, collected after COVID-19 vaccination. The chain joins TRBV10-3 to TRBJ2-3; D is ambiguous. This sequence was found in a human donor who had a prior SARS-CoV-2 infection. In DNA form, the CDR3 reads TGTGCCATCAGTGCGAACACAGATACGCAGTATTTT. Translating gives CAISANTDTQYF.